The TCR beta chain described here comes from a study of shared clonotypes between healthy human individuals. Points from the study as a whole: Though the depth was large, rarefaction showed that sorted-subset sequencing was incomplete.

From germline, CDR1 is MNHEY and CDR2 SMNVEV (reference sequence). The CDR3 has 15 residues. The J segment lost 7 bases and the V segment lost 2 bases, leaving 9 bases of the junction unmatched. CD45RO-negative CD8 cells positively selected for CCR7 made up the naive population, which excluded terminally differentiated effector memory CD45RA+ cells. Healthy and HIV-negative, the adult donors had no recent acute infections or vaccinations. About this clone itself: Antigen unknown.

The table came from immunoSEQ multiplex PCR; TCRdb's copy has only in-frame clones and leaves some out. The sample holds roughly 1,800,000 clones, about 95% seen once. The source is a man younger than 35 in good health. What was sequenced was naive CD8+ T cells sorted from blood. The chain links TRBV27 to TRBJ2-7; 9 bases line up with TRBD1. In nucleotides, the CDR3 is TGTGCCAGCAGTTTAGTTGGGACAGGGATTCGAGAGCAGTACTTC. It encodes CASSLVGTGIREQYF.